The clone carrying this TCR beta chain was observed many times. The antigen remains unidentified. RNA was extracted from bulk tissue without any cell sorting. TCRbeta libraries were built with three rounds of nested PCR, modified from ARM-PCR. From the multiplex PCR reads, TCRdb called clonotypes with MiXCR, one entry per CDR3 protein. The repertoire holds more than 70,000 distinct CDR3 sequences, about 66% seen once, with more than 14% in the top ten. This specimen belongs to a study of tumor and adjacent non-tumor tissue in lung cancer. The study's findings and limits: Significantly higher TCR diversity was found in tumor than normal lung. Normal lung showed higher cumulative top 100 clone frequency than tumor. Higher tumor TCR diversity was associated with shorter survival.

This CDR3 is 15 amino acids long. Trimming removed 6 bases at V and 1 base at J, with 12 bases between. The clonotype originates from a man in his sixties or seventies with non-small cell lung cancer. The V and J genes are TRBV12-3 or TRBV12-4 and TRBJ2-2; D possibly uses TRBD1 or TRBD2 (5 bases each). The specimen was lung tumor tissue. The CDR3, as DNA: TGTGCCAGCAGGCCCGGGACCGAGAACACCGGGGAGCTGTTTTTT. This translates into CASRPGTENTGELFF.